This TCR beta chain emerged from a study of blood T cell repertoires in COVID-19. Original handling: Scientists estimated how many nucleated cells there were by amplifying reference gene primers. TCRdb's table, derived via immunoSEQ multiplex PCR, lists solely in-frame clones and lacks some. That table is the source of V, J and clone size, and D and trimming were worked out from the DNA. The data hold roughly 410,000 clones, with approximately 87% observed a single time. Looked up from germline, CDR1 is SGHTA and CDR2 is FQGNSA. This CDR3 comprises 15 residues. Trimming pared 5 bases from V and 0 bases from J, leaving 11 bases between.

The chain recombines TRBV7-2 with TRBJ1-5, with D perhaps matching TRBD1 (5 bases). The sample consisted of peripheral blood. The source is a woman aged 55-69 years with COVID-19, enrolled during active disease. DNA for the CDR3: TGTGCCAGCAGCAGATCAGGGTATAGCAATCAGCCCCAGCATTTT. Translation: CASSRSGYSNQPQHF. Full variable domain (remainder filled in from reference TRBV7-2 and TRBJ1-5): GAGVSQSPSNKVTEKGKDVELRCDPISGHTALYWYRQSLGQGLEFLIYFQGNSAPDKSGLPSDRFSAERTGGSVSTLTIQRTQQEDSAVYLCASSRSGYSNQPQHFGDGTRLSIL.